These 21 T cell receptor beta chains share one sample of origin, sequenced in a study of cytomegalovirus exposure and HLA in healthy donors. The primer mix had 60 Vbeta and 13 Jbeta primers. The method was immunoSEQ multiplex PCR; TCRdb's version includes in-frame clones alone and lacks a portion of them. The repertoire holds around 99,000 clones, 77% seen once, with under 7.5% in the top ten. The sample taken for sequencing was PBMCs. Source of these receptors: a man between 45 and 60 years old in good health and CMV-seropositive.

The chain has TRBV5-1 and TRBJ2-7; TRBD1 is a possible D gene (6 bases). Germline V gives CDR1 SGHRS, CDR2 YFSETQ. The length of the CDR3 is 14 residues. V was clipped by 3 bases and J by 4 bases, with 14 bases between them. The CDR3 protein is CASSSGRGGYEQYF. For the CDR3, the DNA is TGCGCCAGCAGCTCCGGCAGGGGTGGGTACGAGCAGTACTTC.

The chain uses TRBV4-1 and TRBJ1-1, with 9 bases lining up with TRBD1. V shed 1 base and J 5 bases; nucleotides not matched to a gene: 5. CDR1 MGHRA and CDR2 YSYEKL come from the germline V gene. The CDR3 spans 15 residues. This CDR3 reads CASSQGDREGTEAFF. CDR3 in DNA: TGCGCCAGCAGCCAAGGGGACAGGGAAGGGACTGAAGCTTTCTTT.

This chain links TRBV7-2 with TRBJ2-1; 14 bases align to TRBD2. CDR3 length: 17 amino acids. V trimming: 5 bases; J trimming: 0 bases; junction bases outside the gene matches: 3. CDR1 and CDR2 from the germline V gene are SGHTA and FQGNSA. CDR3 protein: CASSLGTSGGSYNEQFF. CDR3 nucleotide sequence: TGTGCCAGCAGCCTCGGGACTAGCGGGGGCTCCTACAATGAGCAGTTCTTC.

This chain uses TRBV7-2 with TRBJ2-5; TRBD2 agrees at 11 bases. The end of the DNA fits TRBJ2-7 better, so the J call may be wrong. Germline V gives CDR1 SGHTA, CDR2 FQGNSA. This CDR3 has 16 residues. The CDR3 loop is CASSSAGTSGRYEQYF. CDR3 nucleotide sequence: TGTGCCAGCAGCTCAGCGGGGACTAGCGGACGTTACGAGCAGTACTTC.

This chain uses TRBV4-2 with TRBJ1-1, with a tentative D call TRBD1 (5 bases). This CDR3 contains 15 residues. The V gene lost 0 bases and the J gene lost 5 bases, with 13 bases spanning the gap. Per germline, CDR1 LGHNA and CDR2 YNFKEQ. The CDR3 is CASSQDARGWTEAFF. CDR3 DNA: TGTGCCAGCAGCCAAGACGCGCGGGGGTGGACTGAAGCTTTCTTT.

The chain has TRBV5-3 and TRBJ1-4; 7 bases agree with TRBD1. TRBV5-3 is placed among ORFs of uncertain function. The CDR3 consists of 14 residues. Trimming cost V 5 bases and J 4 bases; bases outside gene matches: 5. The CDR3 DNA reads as TGTGCCAGAAGGCGACAGGGCAATAATGAAAAACTGTTTTTT. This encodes CARRRQGNNEKLFF.

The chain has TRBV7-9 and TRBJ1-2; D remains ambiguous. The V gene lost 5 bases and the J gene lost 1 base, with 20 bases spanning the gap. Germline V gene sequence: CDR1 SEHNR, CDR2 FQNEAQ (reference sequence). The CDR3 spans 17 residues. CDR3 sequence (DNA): TGTGCCAGCAGCCAGGTCGGTGACAACGTCATTAACTATGGCTACACCTTC. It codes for CASSQVGDNVINYGYTF.

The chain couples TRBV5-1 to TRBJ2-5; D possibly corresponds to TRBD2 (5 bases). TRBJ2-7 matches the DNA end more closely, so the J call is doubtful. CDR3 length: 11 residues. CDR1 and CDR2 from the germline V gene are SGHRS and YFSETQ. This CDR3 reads CASSRGNEQYF. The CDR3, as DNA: TGCGCCAGCAGCCGAGGGAACGAGCAGTACTTC.

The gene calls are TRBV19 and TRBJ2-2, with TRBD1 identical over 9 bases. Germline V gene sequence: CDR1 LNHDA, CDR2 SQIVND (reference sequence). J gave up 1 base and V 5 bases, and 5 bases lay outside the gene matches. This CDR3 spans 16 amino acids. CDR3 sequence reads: CASSPWTGVNTGELFF. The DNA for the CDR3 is TGTGCCAGTAGTCCATGGACAGGGGTGAACACCGGGGAGCTGTTTTTT.

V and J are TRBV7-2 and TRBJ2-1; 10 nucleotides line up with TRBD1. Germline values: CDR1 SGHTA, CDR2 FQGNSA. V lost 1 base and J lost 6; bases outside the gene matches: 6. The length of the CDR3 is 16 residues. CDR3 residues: CASSLGQGAFGNEQFF. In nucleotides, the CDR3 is TGTGCCAGCAGCTTAGGACAGGGGGCATTCGGCAATGAGCAGTTCTTC.

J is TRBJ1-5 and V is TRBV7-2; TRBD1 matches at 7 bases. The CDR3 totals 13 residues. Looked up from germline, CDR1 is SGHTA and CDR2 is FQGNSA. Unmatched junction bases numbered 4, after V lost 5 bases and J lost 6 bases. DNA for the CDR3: TGTGCCAGCAGCCGAGGGGGCGGTCAGCCCCAGCATTTT. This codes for CASSRGGGQPQHF.

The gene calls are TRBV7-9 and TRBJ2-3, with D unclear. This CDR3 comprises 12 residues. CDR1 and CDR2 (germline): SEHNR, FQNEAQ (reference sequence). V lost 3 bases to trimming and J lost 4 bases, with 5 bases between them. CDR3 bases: TGTGCCAGCAGCTTTATAGCAGATACGCAGTATTTT. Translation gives CASSFIADTQYF.

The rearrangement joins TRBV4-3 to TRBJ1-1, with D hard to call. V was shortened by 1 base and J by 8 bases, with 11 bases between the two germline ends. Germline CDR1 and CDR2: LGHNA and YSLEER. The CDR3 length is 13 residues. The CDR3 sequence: CASSQVPPGEAFF. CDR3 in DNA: TGCGCCAGCAGCCAAGTTCCCCCAGGCGAAGCTTTCTTT.

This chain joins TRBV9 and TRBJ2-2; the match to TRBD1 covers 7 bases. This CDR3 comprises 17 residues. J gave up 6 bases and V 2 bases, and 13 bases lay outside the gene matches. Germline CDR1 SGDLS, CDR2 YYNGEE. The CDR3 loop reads CASSVSSGGYVAGELFF. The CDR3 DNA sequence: TGTGCCAGCAGCGTGAGTTCAGGGGGATATGTGGCCGGGGAGCTGTTTTTT.

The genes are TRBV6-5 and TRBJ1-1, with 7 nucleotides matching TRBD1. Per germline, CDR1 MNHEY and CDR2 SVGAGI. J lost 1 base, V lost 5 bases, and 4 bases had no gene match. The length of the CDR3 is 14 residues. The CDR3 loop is CASSTQGKNTEAFF. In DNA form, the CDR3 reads TGTGCCAGCAGTACACAGGGGAAGAACACTGAAGCTTTCTTT.

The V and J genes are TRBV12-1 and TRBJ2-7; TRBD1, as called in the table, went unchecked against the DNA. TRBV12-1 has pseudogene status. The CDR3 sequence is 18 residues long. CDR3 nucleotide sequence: TGTGCCAGCAGCTTTGCCTCCTTTAAGCCGTTAGGGGGCTACGAGCAGTACTTC. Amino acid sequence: CASSFASFKPLGGYEQYF.

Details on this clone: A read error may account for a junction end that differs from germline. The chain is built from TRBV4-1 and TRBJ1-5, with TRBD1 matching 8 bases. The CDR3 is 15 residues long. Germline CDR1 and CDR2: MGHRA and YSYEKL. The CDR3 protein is CASSQADRVNQPQNF. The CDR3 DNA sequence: TGCGCCAGCAGCCAAGCGGACAGGGTAAATCAGCCCCAGAATTTT.

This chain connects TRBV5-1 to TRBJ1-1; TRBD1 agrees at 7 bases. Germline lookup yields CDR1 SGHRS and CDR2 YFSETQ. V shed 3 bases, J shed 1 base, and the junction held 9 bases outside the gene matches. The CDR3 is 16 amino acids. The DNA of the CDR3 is TGCGCCAGCAGCTCTCAATCAGGGGGGCCGAACACTGAAGCTTTCTTT. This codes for CASSSQSGGPNTEAFF.

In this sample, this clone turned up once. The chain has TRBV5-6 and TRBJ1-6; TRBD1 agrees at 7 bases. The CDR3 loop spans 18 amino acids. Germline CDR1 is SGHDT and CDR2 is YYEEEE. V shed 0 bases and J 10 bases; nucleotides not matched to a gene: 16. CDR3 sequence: CASSLEGAGGLTTSPLHF. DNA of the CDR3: TGTGCCAGCAGCTTGGAGGGGGCAGGGGGATTAACTACCTCACCCCTCCACTTT.

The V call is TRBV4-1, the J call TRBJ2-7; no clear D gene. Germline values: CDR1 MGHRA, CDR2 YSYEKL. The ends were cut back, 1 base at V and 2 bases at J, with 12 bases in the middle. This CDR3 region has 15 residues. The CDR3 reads CASSQAAGQAYEQYF. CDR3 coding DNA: TGCGCCAGCAGCCAAGCAGCAGGTCAGGCCTACGAGCAGTACTTC.

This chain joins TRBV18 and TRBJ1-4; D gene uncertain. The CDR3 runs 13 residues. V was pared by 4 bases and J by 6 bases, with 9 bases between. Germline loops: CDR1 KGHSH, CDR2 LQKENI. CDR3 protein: CASSRSLDEKLFF. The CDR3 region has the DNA TGTGCCAGCTCACGGAGCTTGGATGAAAAACTGTTTTTT.